The rows below give T cell receptor beta chains drawn from one sample of a study of metastatic and nonmetastatic thyroid tumors. TCRdb reanalyzed the PCR reads with MiXCR. In the table there are about 9,900 clones, approximately 10% of which are singletons. The sequencing input was tumor tissue. The source of these receptors is a female donor with papillary thyroid cancer or a benign thyroid nodule (not recorded which). Some clones in this sample may be carry-over from other donors' samples. Both conserved end residues are part of each CDR3. The D gene is left open where the match is weak. Clone size is not always given. Where it is, it says once, few, many or a class for expanded clones.

d_gene	len	abundance	v_gene	j_gene	CDR3aa	CDR3nt
-	17	medium-sized	TRBV6-5	TRBJ2-1	CASSYLLGVGSYNEQFF	TGTGCCAGCAGTTACTTACTGGGGGTTGGGTCCTACAATGAGCAGTTCTTC
-	14	-	TRBV5-1	TRBJ1-1	CASSHLDGGAEALF	TGCGCCAGCAGCCATTTGGACGGGGGCGCTGAAGCTCTCTTT
TRBD2	17	few	TRBV3-1	TRBJ2-5	CASSHFGGARPGETQYF	TGTGCCAGCAGCCATTTCGGGGGGGCGCGCCCCGGAGAGACCCAGTACTTC
TRBD2	14	many	TRBV20-1	TRBJ2-2	CSVERTSGTGELFF	TGCAGTGTTGAGCGGACTAGCGGCACCGGGGAGCTGTTTTTT
TRBD1	13	medium-sized	TRBV10-1	TRBJ1-1	CASSRDRETEAFF	TGCGCCAGCAGCCGGGACAGGGAGACTGAAGCTTTCTTT
TRBD2	14	medium-sized	TRBV12-3/TRBV12-4	TRBJ2-1	CASRERLAGVEQFF	TGTGCCAGCAGGGAAAGACTAGCGGGGGTTGAGCAGTTCTTC
-	14	many	TRBV30	TRBJ1-3	CAWSVMQGRNTIYF	TGTGCCTGGAGTGTCATGCAGGGGAGAAACACCATATATTTT
TRBD1	16	many	TRBV5-1	TRBJ2-1	CASRERDRTSYNEQFF	TGCGCCAGCAGGGAACGGGACAGGACCTCCTACAATGAGCAGTTCTTC
TRBD2	17	many	TRBV24-1	TRBJ2-1	CATSDGWSAGLYNEQFF	TGTGCCACCAGTGATGGGTGGTCAGCGGGATTGTACAATGAGCAGTTCTTC
TRBD1	16	many	TRBV19	TRBJ1-5	CASSAPRDRWSQPQHF	TGTGCCAGTAGTGCCCCCCGGGACAGGTGGAGTCAGCCCCAGCATTTT
-	15	many	TRBV7-9	TRBJ2-2	CASSLGGLNTGELFF	TGTGCCAGCAGCTTGGGGGGTTTGAACACCGGGGAGCTGTTTTTT
-	16	many	TRBV14	TRBJ1-2	CASSQATWVGAYGYTF	TGTGCCAGCAGCCAAGCTACTTGGGTAGGGGCCTATGGCTACACCTTC
-	13	medium-sized	TRBV28	TRBJ1-5	CASSHRGNQPQHF	TGTGCCAGCAGTCACCGGGGGAATCAGCCCCAGCATTTT
-	13	-	TRBV6-1	TRBJ2-7	CASSDRDSYEQYF	TGTGCCAGCAGTGATCGAGACAGCTACGAGCAGTACTTC
TRBD1	15	large	TRBV19	TRBJ2-7	CASSTLTGGSYEQYF	TGTGCCAGTAGCACCCTGACAGGGGGGTCCTACGAGCAGTACTTC
-	13	many	TRBV11-1	TRBJ2-7	CASSPSSSYEQYF	TGTGCCAGCAGCCCTTCTAGCTCCTACGAGCAGTACTTC
-	16	many	TRBV18	TRBJ2-7	CASSPKFDGGKNEQYF	TGTGCCAGCTCACCAAAGTTCGACGGAGGGAAGAACGAGCAGTACTTC
TRBD1	15	many	TRBV10-3	TRBJ1-2	CAISTTGGGYYGYTF	TGTGCCATCAGTACGACAGGGGGAGGTTACTATGGCTACACCTTC
-	15	many	TRBV9	TRBJ1-3	CASSAQGSSGNTIYF	TGTGCCAGCAGCGCGCAAGGCAGCTCTGGAAACACCATATATTTT
-	13	medium-sized	TRBV28	TRBJ1-3	CASRTGDGNTIYF	TGTGCCAGCCGCACGGGGGACGGAAACACCATATATTTT
TRBD2	14	many	TRBV18	TRBJ2-7	CASSPPGGTYEQYF	TGTGCCAGCTCACCTCCGGGAGGGACCTACGAGCAGTACTTC
-	16	many	TRBV20-1	TRBJ2-6	CSAPPSTGLGANVLTF	TGCAGTGCCCCCCCCTCCACAGGGCTTGGGGCCAACGTCCTGACTTTC
-	12	many	TRBV5-1	TRBJ2-1	CASSLGWNEQFF	TGCGCCAGCAGCTTGGGGTGGAATGAGCAGTTCTTC
-	15	many	TRBV15	TRBJ1-2	CATSRDGRPEYGYTF	TGTGCCACCAGCAGAGATGGCAGACCCGAATATGGCTACACCTTC
TRBD1	14	many	TRBV30	TRBJ1-2	CAWRTGQGAYGYTF	TGTGCCTGGAGAACGGGACAGGGGGCGTATGGCTACACCTTC
TRBD2	16	many	TRBV5-1	TRBJ2-3	CASSSGGGPSTDTQYF	TGCGCCAGCAGCTCGGGGGGGGGTCCAAGCACAGATACGCAGTATTTT
TRBD1	14	many	TRBV18	TRBJ1-1	CASSQTGQGFEAFF	TGTGCCAGCTCACAAACCGGACAGGGCTTTGAAGCTTTCTTT
TRBD1	15	medium-sized	TRBV28	TRBJ2-4	CASQIAGTAKNIQYF	TGTGCCAGCCAAATCGCCGGGACAGCGAAAAACATTCAGTACTTC
-	13	medium-sized	TRBV27	TRBJ2-1	CASSEDRRNEQFF	TGTGCCAGCAGTGAAGACCGCCGGAATGAGCAGTTCTTC
TRBD2	14	-	TRBV27	TRBJ2-1	CASRRAGVYNEQFF	TGTGCCAGCAGACGAGCGGGAGTCTACAATGAGCAGTTCTTC
-	15	medium-sized	TRBV2	TRBJ2-3	CASKIRKLTPDTQYF	TGTGCCAGCAAGATTCGGAAATTGACCCCAGATACGCAGTATTTT
-	14	many	TRBV7-2	TRBJ1-5	CASSFSGINQPQHF	TGTGCCAGCAGCTTTTCAGGGATCAATCAGCCCCAGCATTTT
-	16	many	TRBV7-8	TRBJ1-5	CASSLGAGNSNQPQHF	TGTGCCAGCAGCTTAGGTGCAGGGAATAGCAATCAGCCCCAGCATTTT
-	13	medium-sized	TRBV2	TRBJ1-4	CASKGHSNEKLFF	TGTGCCAGCAAGGGACACAGTAATGAAAAACTGTTTTTT
-	11	few	TRBV2	TRBJ2-5	CANQLAETQYF	TGTGCCAACCAATTAGCGGAGACCCAGTACTTC
TRBD1	15	many	TRBV5-1	TRBJ1-2	CASSISGTGESGYTF	TGCGCCAGCAGCATTTCCGGGACAGGGGAATCTGGCTACACCTTC